Below, 14 T cell receptor beta chains from the same sample are listed, as sequenced in a study of OX40 agonist ivuxolimab in advanced cancers. Clones were read by immunoSEQ multiplex PCR, and TCRdb kept only the in-frame ones, dropping some. The data show approximately 68,000 clones, with approximately 86% seen just once and approximately 0.72% held by the top ten. Sequenced here: CD4+ or CD8+ T cells sorted from blood, sampled in a trial of the OX40 agonist ivuxolimab. The receptor set was obtained from an adult with an advanced solid tumor such as melanoma, head and neck, liver or kidney cancer.

The J gene is TRBJ2-7, the V gene TRBV30; perhaps D is TRBD1 or TRBD2 (5 bases each). The germline CDR1 and CDR2 sequences are GTSNPN and SVGIG (reference sequence). The CDR3 extends over 13 amino acids. Trimming took off 2 bases at V and 6 bases at J, with 14 bases between the two ends. DNA of the CDR3: TGTGCCTGGAGTCATAAGGGTGGGGGCGAGCAGTACTTC. Amino acids: CAWSHKGGGEQYF.

The chain is built from TRBV18 and TRBJ2-7; maybe TRBD1 (5 bases). This CDR3 has 14 residues. Germline-derived CDR1 and CDR2 are KGHSH and LQKENI. The V end lost 3 bases, the J end lost 5 bases, and 14 bases lay between the germline ends. The CDR3 DNA sequence: TGTGCCAGCTCACCGGTCAGGGAAGACGACGAGCAGTACTTC. Its protein product is CASSPVREDDEQYF.

The J gene is TRBJ1-3, the V gene TRBV30, with D perhaps matching TRBD1 (6 bases). CDR1 and CDR2 (germline): GTSNPN, SVGIG (reference sequence). Deletions cut 4 bases from V and 0 bases from J, with 19 bases between. This CDR3 has 17 amino acids. The CDR3 loop reads CAWNGQSKESSGNTIYF. The DNA for the CDR3 is TGTGCCTGGAACGGACAGTCAAAAGAGAGCTCTGGAAACACCATATATTTT.

The rearrangement links TRBV7-2 to TRBJ2-7; D gene unclear. There are 13 residues in the CDR3. Germline lookup yields CDR1 SGHTA and CDR2 FQGNSA. V was cut by 2 bases and J by 6 bases, with 11 bases left in between. The CDR3 loop reads CASSLTPATEQYF. DNA for the CDR3: TGTGCCAGCAGCTTAACCCCCGCCACCGAGCAGTACTTC.

The chain joins TRBV19 to TRBJ1-3; perhaps TRBD1 as D (5 bases). The germline V and J ends were trimmed by 5 bases and 0 bases, with 14 bases remaining between them. The CDR3 is 16 amino acids. Germline assignment: CDR1 LNHDA and CDR2 SQIVND (reference sequence). In DNA, the CDR3 is TGTGCCAGTAGTGCTTCTGGGACGTACTCTGGAAACACCATATATTTT. It yields the protein CASSASGTYSGNTIYF.

V usage is TRBV9 and J usage is TRBJ2-2; 7 bases line up with TRBD1. The length of the CDR3 is 16 residues. Germline CDR1 reads SGDLS; CDR2 reads YYNGEE. V lost 0 bases to trimming and J lost 8 bases; unmatched junction nucleotides: 10. CDR3 amino acids: CASSVDRGVHGGELFF. CDR3 coding DNA: TGTGCCAGCAGCGTAGACAGGGGTGTCCATGGAGGGGAGCTGTTTTTT.

V gene TRBV7-9 combines with J gene TRBJ1-1, with D maybe TRBD1 (5 bases). V lost 5 bases and J 11 bases, leaving 18 bases between the germline ends. The CDR3 covers 13 residues. The V gene's germline CDR1 is SEHNR and CDR2 FQNEAQ (reference sequence). The CDR3 DNA follows: TGTGCCAGCAGCCAGCCAGGGTGGAGTTGTGCTTTCTTT. Its translation: CASSQPGWSCAFF.

This sequence joins TRBV6-4 and TRBJ2-2; TRBD1 agrees at 8 bases. From germline, CDR1 is MRHNA and CDR2 SNTAGT. The CDR3 length is 18 residues. The ends lost 4 bases at V and 0 bases at J; junction bases unmatched: 10. The DNA of the CDR3 is TGTGCCAGCAGTGGCCGTGGTGCAGGGGGCGCGAACACCGGGGAGCTGTTTTTT. It specifies CASSGRGAGGANTGELFF.

The chain links TRBV5-1 to TRBJ2-2; D is uncertain. The CDR3 totals 16 residues. Trimming stripped 3 bases from V and 0 bases from J, with 12 bases between. Germline lookup yields CDR1 SGHRS and CDR2 YFSETQ. In DNA form, the CDR3 reads TGCGCCAGCAGCTCAACGGCGGATACGAACACCGGGGAGCTGTTTTTT. This sequence encodes CASSSTADTNTGELFF.

This rearrangement joins TRBV19 to TRBJ1-1; tentative D call: TRBD1 (5 bases). Germline assignment: CDR1 LNHDA and CDR2 SQIVND (reference sequence). Trimming left V 5 bases short and J 3 bases short, with 25 bases between. The CDR3 length is 18 residues. The CDR3 DNA follows: TGTGCCAGTAGTCTTTACTCTTATATATCAGGGAAGGACACTGAAGCTTTCTTT. Translating it yields CASSLYSYISGKDTEAFF. The full variable domain, with the rest looked up from reference TRBV19 and TRBJ1-1, is DGGITQSPKYLFRKEGQNVTLSCEQNLNHDAMYWYRQDPGQGLRLIYYSQIVNDFQKGDIAEGYSVSREKKESFPLTVTSAQKNPTAFYLCASSLYSYISGKDTEAFFGQGTRLTVV.

V gene TRBV4-1 combines with J gene TRBJ2-3, with a tentative D call TRBD2 (5 bases). This CDR3 is 17 amino acids long. CDR1 is MGHRA, CDR2 YSYEKL, per germline. V was trimmed by 1 base and J by 2 bases, leaving 16 bases between them. The CDR3 spells CASSQGSIGLHTDTQYF. CDR3 DNA: TGCGCCAGCAGCCAAGGAAGTATAGGACTCCACACAGATACGCAGTATTTT.

The rearrangement joins TRBV7-6 to TRBJ2-1; D gene ambiguous. Germline V gene data show CDR1 as SGHVS and CDR2 as FNYEAQ. Trimming took 4 bases from V and 0 from J, leaving 10 bases between them. CDR3 length: 15 residues. The CDR3 here is CASSSTFSSYNEQFF. The CDR3 DNA reads as TGTGCCAGCAGCTCCACTTTTAGCTCCTACAATGAGCAGTTCTTC.

Points on this clone: Other DNA sequences of this sample code for an identical CDR3. The gene calls are TRBV19 and TRBJ1-1, with TRBD1 matching over 9 bases. Trimming at V came to 3 bases and at J to 1 base, leaving 3 bases not matched to a gene. Germline loops: CDR1 LNHDA, CDR2 SQIVND (reference sequence). The CDR3 spans 15 residues. Written as DNA, the CDR3 is TGTGCCAGTAGTATCGGGGGACAGGGGAACACTGAAGCTTTCTTT. This translates into CASSIGGQGNTEAFF.

This clone was counted between two and nine times. Written as DNA, the CDR3 is TGTGCCAGCAGTTTACTACAACTTGAGCAGTTCTTC. Amino acids: CASSLLQLEQFF. The chain employs TRBV28 and TRBJ2-1; D is unclear. V lost 2 bases to trimming and J lost 9 bases, with 8 bases between them. Germline-derived CDR1 and CDR2 are MDHEN and SYDVKM. The CDR3 runs to 12 residues.